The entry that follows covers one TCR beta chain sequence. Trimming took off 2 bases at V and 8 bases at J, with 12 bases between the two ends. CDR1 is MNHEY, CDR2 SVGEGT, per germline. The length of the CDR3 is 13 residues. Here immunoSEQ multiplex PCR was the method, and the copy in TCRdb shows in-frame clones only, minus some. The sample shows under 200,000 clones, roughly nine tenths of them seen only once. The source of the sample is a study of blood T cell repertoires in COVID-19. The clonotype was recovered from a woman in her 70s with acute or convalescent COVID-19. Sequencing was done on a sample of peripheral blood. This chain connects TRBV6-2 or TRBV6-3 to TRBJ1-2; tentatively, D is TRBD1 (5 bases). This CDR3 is CASSYRGAEGYTF. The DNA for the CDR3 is TGTGCCAGCAGTTACAGGGGCGCGGAGGGCTACACCTTC.